This T cell receptor (beta chain) was captured in a study of T cell responses to AZD1222 COVID-19 vaccine. Points from the study as a whole: Repertoires were obtained solely post-peak T cell response.

A note on this clone: Its antigen is as yet unknown.

V lost 1 base and J lost 5, with 6 bases in between. Looked up from germline, CDR1 is PRHDT and CDR2 is FYEKMQ (reference sequence). This CDR3 spans 12 amino acids. Sequencing was performed with immunoSEQ multiplex PCR; in TCRdb, only in-frame clones are kept and a portion is missing. The data contain 90,000 to 120,000 clones, 85% to 95% of them singletons. The sample was peripheral blood, taken 28 days after the second AZD1222 dose. This receptor was taken from an adult who received the AZD1222 COVID-19 vaccine. The chain joins TRBV13 to TRBJ2-7; TRBD2 might be the D (5 bases). In DNA, the CDR3 is TGTGCCAGCAGCTTAGAGACTAACGAGCAGTACTTC. Amino acid sequence: CASSLETNEQYF.